Given below is one T cell receptor beta chain in context. As yet, its antigen is unknown. Profiled with immunoSEQ multiplex PCR; TCRdb holds only in-frame clones, not every one. Of about 36,000 clones in the sample, roughly 80% were seen once. CDR3 size: 14 residues. CDR1 is SGHTS, CDR2 YDEGEE, per germline. Trimming removed 3 bases at V and 5 bases at J, with 12 bases between. Time point noted: week 5, during vaccination. Doses consisted of 300 ug of mutant IDH1 20-mer peptide each, paired with topical imiquimod. Each of the donors came in with new WHO grade 3 or 4 astrocytomas that were IDH1-mutant and ATRX-lost. This sample stems from a study of a mutant IDH1 vaccine in newly diagnosed glioma. Study as a whole: Patients, over weeks 1, 3, 5, 7, 11, 15, 19 and 23, received a total of eight vaccinations.

The V call is TRBV5-8, the J call TRBJ1-5; D is unclear. The TCR was taken from a middle-aged man with glioma. The sample was PBMCs, taken from a glioma patient whose treatment included an IDH1 peptide vaccine. In nucleotides, the CDR3 is TGTGCCAGCAGCTCGTCGCGCCTGGATCAGCCCCAGCATTTT. It yields the protein CASSSSRLDQPQHF.